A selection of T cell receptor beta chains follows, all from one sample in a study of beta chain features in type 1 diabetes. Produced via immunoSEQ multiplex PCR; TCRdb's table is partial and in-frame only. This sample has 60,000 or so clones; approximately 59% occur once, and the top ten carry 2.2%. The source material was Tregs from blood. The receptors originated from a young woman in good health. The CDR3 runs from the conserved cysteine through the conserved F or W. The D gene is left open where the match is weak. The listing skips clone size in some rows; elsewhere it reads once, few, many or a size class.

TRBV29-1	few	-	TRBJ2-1	CHPPWGSSYNEQFF	TGCCACCCTCCGTGGGGCAGCTCCTACAATGAGCAGTTCTTC
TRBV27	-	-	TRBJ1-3	CASSFTGGNTIYF	TGTGCCAGCAGTTTTACCGGGGGAAACACCATATATTTT
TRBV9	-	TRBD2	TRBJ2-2	CASSAGLATGELFF	TGTGCCAGCAGCGCCGGACTAGCGACCGGGGAGCTGTTTTTT
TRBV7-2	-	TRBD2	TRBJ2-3	CASSRVAGGSLDTQYF	TGTGCCAGCAGCAGAGTAGCGGGGGGCTCATTAGATACGCAGTATTTT
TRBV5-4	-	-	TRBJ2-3	CASSLSPPGAPWYF	TGTGCCAGCAGCTTGTCCCCTCCGGGTGCCCCCTGGTATTTT
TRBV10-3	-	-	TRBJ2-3	CAISGSQGTDTQYF	TGTGCCATCAGTGGGAGCCAGGGTACAGATACGCAGTATTTT
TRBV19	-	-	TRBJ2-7	CASSIATTSYEQYF	TGTGCCAGTAGTATAGCGACAACCTCCTACGAGCAGTACTTC
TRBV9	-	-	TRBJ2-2	CASSVVVGGELFF	TGTGCCAGCAGCGTAGTAGTTGGCGGGGAGCTGTTTTTT
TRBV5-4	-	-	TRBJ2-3	CASSLALREDGTDTQYF	TGTGCCAGCAGCTTGGCCCTCAGGGAGGACGGGACAGATACGCAGTATTTT
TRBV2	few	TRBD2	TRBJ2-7	CASSSGTRSYEQYF	TGTGCCAGCAGCTCCGGGACTAGATCCTACGAGCAGTACTTC
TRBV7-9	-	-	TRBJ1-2	CASSLGLGNYGYTF	TGTGCCAGCAGCTTGGGACTCGGAAACTATGGCTACACCTTC
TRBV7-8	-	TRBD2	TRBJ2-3	CASSLGPSGGGWDTQYF	TGTGCCAGCAGCTTGGGGCCTTCGGGGGGGGGTTGGGATACGCAGTATTTT
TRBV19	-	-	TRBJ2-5	CASSYAETQYF	TGTGCCAGTAGTTACGCGGAGACCCAGTACTTC
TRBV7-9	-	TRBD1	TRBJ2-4	CASSNIGQGAIKNIQYF	TGTGCCAGCAGCAACATAGGGCAGGGGGCGATCAAAAACATTCAGTACTTC
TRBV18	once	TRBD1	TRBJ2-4	CASSHGQGRENIQYF	TGTGCCAGCTCCCACGGACAGGGAAGAGAGAACATTCAGTACTTC
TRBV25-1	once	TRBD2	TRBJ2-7	CASSGGTSGDYEQYF	TGTGCCAGCAGTGGTGGGACTAGCGGGGATTACGAGCAGTACTTC
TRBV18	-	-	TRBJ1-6	CASSPGGARDSPLHF	TGTGCCAGCTCCCCGGGGGGGGCGCGGGATTCACCCCTCCACTTT
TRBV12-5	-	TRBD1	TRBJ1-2	CASGSPNRGLVGYTF	TGTGCTAGTGGTTCACCTAACAGGGGCTTGGTCGGCTACACCTTC
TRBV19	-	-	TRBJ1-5	CASSTPGVGQPQHF	TGTGCCAGTAGTACCCCAGGGGTGGGTCAGCCCCAGCATTTT
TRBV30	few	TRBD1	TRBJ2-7	CAWSVGDRAKQYF	TGTGCCTGGAGTGTCGGGGACAGGGCCAAGCAGTACTTC